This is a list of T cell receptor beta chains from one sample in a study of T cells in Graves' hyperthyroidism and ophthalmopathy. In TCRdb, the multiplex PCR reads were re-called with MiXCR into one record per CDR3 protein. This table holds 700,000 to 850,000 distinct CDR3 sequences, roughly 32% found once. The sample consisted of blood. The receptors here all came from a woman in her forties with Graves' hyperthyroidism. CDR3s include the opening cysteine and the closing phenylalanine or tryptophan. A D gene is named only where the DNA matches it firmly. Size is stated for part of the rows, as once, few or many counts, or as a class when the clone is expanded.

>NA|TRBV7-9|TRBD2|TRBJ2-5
TGTGCCAGCAGCACTAGCTCGGGGGGAAAAGAGACCCAGTACTTC
CASSTSSGGKETQYF
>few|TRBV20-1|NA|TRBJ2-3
TGCAGTGCTAGAGAAAGGCAGAGGAGCACAGATACGCAGTATTTT
CSARERQRSTDTQYF
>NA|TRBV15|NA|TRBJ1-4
TGTGCCACCAGCGATGGGGGGCCACTACTCGCGGCGACTAATGAAAAACTGTTTTTT
CATSDGGPLLAATNEKLFF
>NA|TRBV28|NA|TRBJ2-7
TGTGCCTCCGGGGTTCAGGTCGAGCAGTACTTC
CASGVQVEQYF
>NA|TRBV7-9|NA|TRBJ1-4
TGTGCCAGCAGCGACAGCAGGGCCACTAATGAAAAACTGTTTTTT
CASSDSRATNEKLFF
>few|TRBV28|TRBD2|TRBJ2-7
TGTGCCAGCAGTTTAGGGCTAGCGGGAGTTTTTGAGCAGTACTTC
CASSLGLAGVFEQYF
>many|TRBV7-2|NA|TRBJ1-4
TGTGCCAGCAGCTCTATCCGGGGTAATGAAAAACTGTTTTTT
CASSSIRGNEKLFF
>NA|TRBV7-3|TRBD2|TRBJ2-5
TGTGCCAGCGGAGTTAGCGGGGGGTCCCAAGAGACCCAGTACTTC
CASGVSGGSQETQYF
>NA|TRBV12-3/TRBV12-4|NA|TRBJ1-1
TGTGCCAGCAGTCCTATCGGGGGGCTCACTGAAGCTTTCTTT
CASSPIGGLTEAFF
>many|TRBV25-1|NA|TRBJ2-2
TGTGCCAGCAGTGAGCTGGGAAGGAACACCGGGGAGCTGTTTTTT
CASSELGRNTGELFF
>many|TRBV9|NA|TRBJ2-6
TGTGCCAGCAGCGTAGAGGGGGCTGGGGCCAACGTCCTGACTTTC
CASSVEGAGANVLTF
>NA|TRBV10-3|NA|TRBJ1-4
TGTGCCTGGAGTACCGTGGGGGTCGGCACTAATGAAAAACTGTTTTTT
CAWSTVGVGTNEKLFF
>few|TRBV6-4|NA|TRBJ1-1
TGTGCCAGCAGTTTACCCGGGGCACCGAACACTGAAGCTTTCTTT
CASSLPGAPNTEAFF
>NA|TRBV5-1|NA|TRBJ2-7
TGCGCCAGCAGCTTGGCTACAGGGACCGGCTACGAGCAGTACTTC
CASSLATGTGYEQYF
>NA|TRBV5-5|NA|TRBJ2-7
TGTGCCAGCAGCTTAGGTGACAGGAACTACGGGCAGTACTTC
CASSLGDRNYGQYF
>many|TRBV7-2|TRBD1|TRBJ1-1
TGTGCCAGCAGCTGGGGACAGATGAACACTGAAGCTTTCTTT
CASSWGQMNTEAFF
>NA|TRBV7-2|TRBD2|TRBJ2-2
TGTGCCAGCAGCCCGGGGGGGGGGACAAGACACGGGGAGCTGTTTTTT
CASSPGGGTRHGELFF
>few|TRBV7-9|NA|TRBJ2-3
TGTGCCAGCAGCTTAAGCGGAGATACGCAGTATTTT
CASSLSGDTQYF
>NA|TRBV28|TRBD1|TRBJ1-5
TGTGCCAGCAGCCTAGGACAGGGGGCGCACCGGCAGCCCCAGCATTTT
CASSLGQGAHRQPQHF
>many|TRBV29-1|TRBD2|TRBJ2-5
TGCAGCGTTGAAGATCTGTGGACTAGCGGGATATCGACCCAGTACTTC
CSVEDLWTSGISTQYF
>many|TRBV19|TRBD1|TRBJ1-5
TGTGCCAGTAGTGTAACAGGGGGGAATCAGCCCCAGCATTTT
CASSVTGGNQPQHF
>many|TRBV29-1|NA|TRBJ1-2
TGCAGCGTTGGGAGGGGCGATGGCTATGGCTACACCTTC
CSVGRGDGYGYTF
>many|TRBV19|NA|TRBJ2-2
TGTGCCAGTAGGATGCGCAGAATGAACACCGGGGAGCTGTTTTTT
CASRMRRMNTGELFF